These 4 T cell receptor beta chains originate from one sample sequenced in a study of cytomegalovirus exposure and HLA in healthy donors. The PCR ran on 60 Vbeta and 13 Jbeta primers. Clones were sequenced by immunoSEQ multiplex PCR, and TCRdb holds only the in-frame ones, with some missing. This sample carries 110,000 to 150,000 clones, approximately 63% of them seen once, and the ten largest clones take roughly 2%. The sequenced sample consisted of PBMCs. These receptors were taken from a woman aged 60-75 years in good health and CMV-seropositive.

There are a few counts of this clone. The genes are TRBV19 and TRBJ2-6; the D is unclear. The germline V gene has CDR1 LNHDA and CDR2 SQIVND (reference sequence). The CDR3 is 16 amino acids. V was pared by 3 bases and J by 0 bases, with 9 bases between. DNA for the CDR3: TGTGCCAGTAGTATTCCGGTCTTCTCTGGGGCCAACGTCCTGACTTTC. The encoded protein is CASSIPVFSGANVLTF.

This clone came up once. This chain joins TRBV28 and TRBJ2-7, with 7 bases fitting TRBD2. Germline V lookup: CDR1 MDHEN, CDR2 SYDVKM. CDR3 length: 13 amino acids. V trimming: 5 bases; J trimming: 4 bases; junction bases outside the gene matches: 5. The CDR3 spells CASSATSRYEQYF. CDR3 coding DNA: TGTGCCAGCAGTGCGACTAGCAGATACGAGCAGTACTTC.

The chain uses TRBV5-6 and TRBJ1-1; 9 nucleotides align to TRBD1. CDR3 length equals 16 residues. Germline CDR1 SGHDT, CDR2 YYEEEE. The trim removed 4 bases at V and 0 bases at J, leaving 7 bases unmatched. The CDR3 nucleotides read TGTGCCAGCAGCCTCGGGACAGGGAAACTGAACACTGAAGCTTTCTTT. It is translated as CASSLGTGKLNTEAFF.

The chain is built from TRBV7-9 and TRBJ2-5, with D perhaps matching TRBD1 (6 bases). Trimming took off 0 bases at V and 7 bases at J, with 12 bases between the two ends. The CDR3 consists of 14 residues. In germline, CDR1 is SEHNR, CDR2 FQNEAQ (reference sequence). CDR3 sequence: CASSLADSGGTQYF. CDR3 bases: TGTGCCAGCAGCTTAGCGGACAGCGGCGGGACCCAGTACTTC.